Given below is one TCR beta chain in context. What it binds is not known. This record comes from a study of T cells in localized non-small cell lung cancer. Germline CDR1 and CDR2: MGHRA and YSYEKL. The CDR3 sequence is 16 residues long. The V end lost 4 bases, the J end lost 5 bases, and 17 bases lay between the germline ends. Only in-frame clones appear in the TCRdb table, and some are missing; sequencing was by immunoSEQ multiplex PCR. The sample consists of some 21,000 clones, 90% of them appearing once. Study-wide findings and caveats: Uninvolved neighboring lung showed the greatest T cell clonality, exceeding tumor.

The clonotype originates from a woman aged 40-75 years with stage I lung adenocarcinoma. The gene calls are TRBV4-1 and TRBJ1-4, with a weak D call TRBD1 (6 bases). The source material was peripheral blood, sampled before any cancer treatment. CDR3 in amino acids: CASSLRGGGSNEKLFF. CDR3 bases: TGCGCCAGCAGCCTTCGAGGGGGGGGCTCGAATGAAAAACTGTTTTTT.